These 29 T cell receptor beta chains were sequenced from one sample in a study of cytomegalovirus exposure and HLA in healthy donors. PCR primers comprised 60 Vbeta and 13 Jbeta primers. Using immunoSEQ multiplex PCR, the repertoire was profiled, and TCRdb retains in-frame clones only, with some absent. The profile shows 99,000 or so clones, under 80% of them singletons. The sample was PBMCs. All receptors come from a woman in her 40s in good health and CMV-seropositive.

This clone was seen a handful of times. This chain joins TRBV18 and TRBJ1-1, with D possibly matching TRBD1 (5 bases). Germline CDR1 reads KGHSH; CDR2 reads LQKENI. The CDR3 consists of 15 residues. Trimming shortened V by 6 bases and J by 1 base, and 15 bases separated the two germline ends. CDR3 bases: TGTGCCAGCTCCCCGGTTGACAGAAAGAACACTGAAGCTTTCTTT. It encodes CASSPVDRKNTEAFF.

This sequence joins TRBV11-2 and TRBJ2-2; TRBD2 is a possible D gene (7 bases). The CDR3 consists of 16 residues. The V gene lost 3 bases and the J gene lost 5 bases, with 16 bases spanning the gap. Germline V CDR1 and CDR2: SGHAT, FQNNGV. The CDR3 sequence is CASSLRGEGWTGELFF. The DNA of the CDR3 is TGTGCCAGCAGCTTGAGGGGGGAGGGTTGGACCGGGGAGCTGTTTTTT.

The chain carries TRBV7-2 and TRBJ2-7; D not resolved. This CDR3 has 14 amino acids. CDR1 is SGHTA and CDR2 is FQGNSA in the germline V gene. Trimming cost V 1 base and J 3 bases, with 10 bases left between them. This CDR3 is CASSLDGNGYEQYF. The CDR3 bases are TGTGCCAGCAGCTTAGACGGTAACGGCTACGAGCAGTACTTC.

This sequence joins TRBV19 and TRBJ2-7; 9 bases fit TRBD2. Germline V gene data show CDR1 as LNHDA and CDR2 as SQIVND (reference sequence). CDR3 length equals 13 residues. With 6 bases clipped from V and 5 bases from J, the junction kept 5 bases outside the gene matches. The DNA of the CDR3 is TGTGCCAGTAGCACGGGACTAGCTGACGAGCAGTACTTC. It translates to CASSTGLADEQYF.

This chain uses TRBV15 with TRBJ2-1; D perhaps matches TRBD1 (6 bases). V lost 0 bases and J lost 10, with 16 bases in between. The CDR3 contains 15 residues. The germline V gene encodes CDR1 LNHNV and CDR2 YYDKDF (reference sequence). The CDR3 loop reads CATSRDRGQSLEQFF. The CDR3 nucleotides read TGTGCCACCAGCAGAGACCGCGGACAGTCGCTGGAGCAGTTCTTC.

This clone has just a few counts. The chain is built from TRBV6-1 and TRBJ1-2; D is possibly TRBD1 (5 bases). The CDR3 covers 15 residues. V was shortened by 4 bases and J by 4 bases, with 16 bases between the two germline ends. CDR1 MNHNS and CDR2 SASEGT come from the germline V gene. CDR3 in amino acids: CASSATQGLGYGYTF. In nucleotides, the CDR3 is TGTGCCAGCAGTGCAACCCAGGGACTGGGCTATGGCTACACCTTC.

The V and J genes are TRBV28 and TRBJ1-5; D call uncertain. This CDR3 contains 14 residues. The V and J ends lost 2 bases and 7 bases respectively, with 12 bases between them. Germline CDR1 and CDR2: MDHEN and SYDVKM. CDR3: CASSLGLEGQPQHF. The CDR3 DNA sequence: TGTGCCAGCAGTTTAGGACTCGAGGGACAGCCCCAGCATTTT.

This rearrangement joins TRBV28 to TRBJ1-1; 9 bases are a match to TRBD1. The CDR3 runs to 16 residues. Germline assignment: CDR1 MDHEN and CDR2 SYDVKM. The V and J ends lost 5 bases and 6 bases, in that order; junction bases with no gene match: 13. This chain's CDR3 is CASSLRDRGYLAEAFF. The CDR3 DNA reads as TGTGCCAGCAGTCTCAGAGACAGGGGGTACCTGGCTGAAGCTTTCTTT.

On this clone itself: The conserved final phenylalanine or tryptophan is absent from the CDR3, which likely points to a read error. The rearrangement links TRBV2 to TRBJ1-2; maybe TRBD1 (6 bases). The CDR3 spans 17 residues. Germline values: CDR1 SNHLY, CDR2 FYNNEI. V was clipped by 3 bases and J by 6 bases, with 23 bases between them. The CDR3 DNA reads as TGTGCCAGCAGTGACCTGGAAGGCAGGGGTATCGCCAATGGCTACACCCTC. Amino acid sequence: CASSDLEGRGIANGYTL.

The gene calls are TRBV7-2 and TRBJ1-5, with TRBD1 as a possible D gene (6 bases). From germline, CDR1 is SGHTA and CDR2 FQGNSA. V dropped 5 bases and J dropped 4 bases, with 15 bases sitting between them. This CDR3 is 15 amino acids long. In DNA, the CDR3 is TGTGCCAGCAGCCTCACAGGGATAGGAAATCAGCCCCAGCATTTT. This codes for CASSLTGIGNQPQHF.

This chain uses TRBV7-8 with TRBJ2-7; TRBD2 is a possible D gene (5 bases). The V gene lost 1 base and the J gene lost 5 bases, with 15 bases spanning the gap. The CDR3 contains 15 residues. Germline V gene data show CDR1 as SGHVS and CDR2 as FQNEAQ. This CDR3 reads CASSLVGNMLDEQYF. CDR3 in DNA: TGTGCCAGCAGCTTAGTCGGGAATATGTTAGACGAGCAGTACTTC.

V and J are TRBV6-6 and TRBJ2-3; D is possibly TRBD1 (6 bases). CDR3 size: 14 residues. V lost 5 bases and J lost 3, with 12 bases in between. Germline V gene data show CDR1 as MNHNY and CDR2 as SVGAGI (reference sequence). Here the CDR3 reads CASSVRGLTDTQYF. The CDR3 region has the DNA TGTGCCAGCAGTGTCAGGGGTTTGACAGATACGCAGTATTTT.

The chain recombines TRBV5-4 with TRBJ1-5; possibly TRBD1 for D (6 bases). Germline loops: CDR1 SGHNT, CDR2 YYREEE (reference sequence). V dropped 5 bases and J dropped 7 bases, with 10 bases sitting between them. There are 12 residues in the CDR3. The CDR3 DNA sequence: TGTGCCAGCAGTTATCAGGGGCAGCCCCAGCATTTT. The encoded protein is CASSYQGQPQHF. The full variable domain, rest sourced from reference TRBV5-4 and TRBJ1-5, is ETGVTQSPTHLIKTRGQQVTLRCSSQSGHNTVSWYQQALGQGPQFIFQYYREEENGRGNFPPRFSGLQFPNYSSELNVNALELDDSALYLCASSYQGQPQHFGDGTRLSIL.

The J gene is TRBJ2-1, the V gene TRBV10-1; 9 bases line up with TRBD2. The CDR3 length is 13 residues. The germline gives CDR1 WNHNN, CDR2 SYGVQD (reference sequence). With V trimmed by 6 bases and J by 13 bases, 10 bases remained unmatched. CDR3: CASSKLAGVGQFF. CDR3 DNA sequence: TGCGCCAGCAGCAAATTAGCGGGAGTCGGTCAGTTCTTC.

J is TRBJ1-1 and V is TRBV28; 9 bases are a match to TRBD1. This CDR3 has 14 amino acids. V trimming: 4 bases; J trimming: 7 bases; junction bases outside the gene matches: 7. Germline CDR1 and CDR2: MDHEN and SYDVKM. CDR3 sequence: CASSSYRGHVEAFF. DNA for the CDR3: TGTGCCAGCAGTTCATACAGGGGGCATGTTGAAGCTTTCTTT.

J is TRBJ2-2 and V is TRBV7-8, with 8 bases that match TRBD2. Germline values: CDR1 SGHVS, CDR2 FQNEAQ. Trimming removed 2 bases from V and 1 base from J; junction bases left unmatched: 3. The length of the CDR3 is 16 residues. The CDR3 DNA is TGTGCCAGCAGCTTAATCGGGGGGGTGAACACCGGGGAGCTGTTTTTT. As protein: CASSLIGGVNTGELFF.

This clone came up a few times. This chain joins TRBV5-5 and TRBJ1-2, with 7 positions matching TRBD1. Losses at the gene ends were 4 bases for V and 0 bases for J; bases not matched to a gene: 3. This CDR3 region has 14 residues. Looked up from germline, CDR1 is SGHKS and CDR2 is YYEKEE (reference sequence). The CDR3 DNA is TGTGCCAGCAGCCCGGGACAGACTAACTATGGCTACACCTTC. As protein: CASSPGQTNYGYTF.

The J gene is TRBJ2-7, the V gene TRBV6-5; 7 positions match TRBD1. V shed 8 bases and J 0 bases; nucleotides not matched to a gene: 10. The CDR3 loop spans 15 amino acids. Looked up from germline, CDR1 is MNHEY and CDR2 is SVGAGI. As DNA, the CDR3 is TGTGCCAGCCGAAAGACCGGGACAGTCTCCTACGAGCAGTACTTC. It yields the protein CASRKTGTVSYEQYF.

CDR3: CASSSWLAGAIYEQYF. CDR3 in DNA: TGTGCCAGCAGTTCGTGGTTAGCGGGAGCTATATACGAGCAGTACTTC. This chain uses TRBV28 with TRBJ2-7; 9 bases map to TRBD2. J was trimmed by 4 bases and V by 4 bases; bases with no gene match: 11. CDR1 is MDHEN, CDR2 SYDVKM, per germline. The CDR3 sequence is 16 residues long.

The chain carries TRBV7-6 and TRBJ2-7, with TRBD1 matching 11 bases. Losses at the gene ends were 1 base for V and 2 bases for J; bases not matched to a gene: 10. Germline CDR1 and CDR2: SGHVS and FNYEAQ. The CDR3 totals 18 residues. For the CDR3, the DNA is TGTGCCAGCAGCTTAGGGCTTAGAAGGACAGGGGGCCCCTACGAGCAGTACTTC. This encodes CASSLGLRRTGGPYEQYF.

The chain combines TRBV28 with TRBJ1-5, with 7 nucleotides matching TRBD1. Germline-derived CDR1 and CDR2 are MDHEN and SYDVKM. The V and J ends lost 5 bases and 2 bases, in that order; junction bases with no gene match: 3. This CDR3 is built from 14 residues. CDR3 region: CASSDDRGNQPQHF. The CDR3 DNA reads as TGTGCCAGCAGTGATGACAGGGGCAATCAGCCCCAGCATTTT.

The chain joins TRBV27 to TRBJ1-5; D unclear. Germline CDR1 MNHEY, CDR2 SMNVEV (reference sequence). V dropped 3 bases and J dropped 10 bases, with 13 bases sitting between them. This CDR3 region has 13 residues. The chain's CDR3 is CASSFGRLRPQHF. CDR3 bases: TGTGCCAGCAGTTTCGGCAGGCTTCGTCCCCAGCATTTT.

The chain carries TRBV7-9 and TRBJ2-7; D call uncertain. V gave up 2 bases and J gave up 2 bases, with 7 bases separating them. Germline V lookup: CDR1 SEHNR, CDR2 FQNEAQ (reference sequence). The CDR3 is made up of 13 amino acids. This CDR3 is CASSLLQAYEQYF. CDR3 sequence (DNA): TGTGCCAGCAGCTTATTACAAGCCTACGAGCAGTACTTC.

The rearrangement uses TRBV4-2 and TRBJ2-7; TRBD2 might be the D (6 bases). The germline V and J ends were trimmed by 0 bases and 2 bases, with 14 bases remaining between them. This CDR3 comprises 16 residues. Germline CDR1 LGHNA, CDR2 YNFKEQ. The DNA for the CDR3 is TGTGCCAGCAGCCAAGAGCCAGCGGGCCTCCCCTACGAGCAGTACTTC. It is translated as CASSQEPAGLPYEQYF.

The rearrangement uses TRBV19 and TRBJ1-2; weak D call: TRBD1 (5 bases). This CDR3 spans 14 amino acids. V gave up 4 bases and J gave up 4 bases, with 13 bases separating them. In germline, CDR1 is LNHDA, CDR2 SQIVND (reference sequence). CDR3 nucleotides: TGTGCCAGTAGTAAAGACTGGACAAGCTATGGCTACACCTTC. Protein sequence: CASSKDWTSYGYTF.

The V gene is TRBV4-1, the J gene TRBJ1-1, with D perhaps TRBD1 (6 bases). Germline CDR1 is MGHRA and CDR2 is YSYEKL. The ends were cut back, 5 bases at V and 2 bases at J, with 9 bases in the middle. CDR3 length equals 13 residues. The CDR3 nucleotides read TGCGCCAGCAGCGGGGGCACTAACACTGAAGCTTTCTTT. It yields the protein CASSGGTNTEAFF.

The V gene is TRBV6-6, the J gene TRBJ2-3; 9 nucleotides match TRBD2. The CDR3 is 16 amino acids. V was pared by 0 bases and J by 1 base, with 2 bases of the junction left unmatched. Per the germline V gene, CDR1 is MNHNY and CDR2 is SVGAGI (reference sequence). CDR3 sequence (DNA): TGTGCCAGCAGTTACTCACAGCGGGAGGGCACAGATACGCAGTATTTT. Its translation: CASSYSQREGTDTQYF.

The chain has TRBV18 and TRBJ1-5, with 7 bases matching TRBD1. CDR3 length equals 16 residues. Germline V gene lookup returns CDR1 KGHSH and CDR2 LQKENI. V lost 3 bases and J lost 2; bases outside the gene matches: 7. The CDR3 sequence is CASSPRTGPRNQPQHF. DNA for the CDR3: TGTGCCAGCTCACCGAGGACAGGCCCCCGCAATCAGCCCCAGCATTTT.

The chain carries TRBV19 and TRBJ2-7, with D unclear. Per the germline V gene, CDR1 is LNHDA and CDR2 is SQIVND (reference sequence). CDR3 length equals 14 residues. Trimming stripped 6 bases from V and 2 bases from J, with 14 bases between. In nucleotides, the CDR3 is TGTGCCAGTAGAGAAGTGGGCCGCGCCTACGAGCAGTACTTC. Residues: CASREVGRAYEQYF.